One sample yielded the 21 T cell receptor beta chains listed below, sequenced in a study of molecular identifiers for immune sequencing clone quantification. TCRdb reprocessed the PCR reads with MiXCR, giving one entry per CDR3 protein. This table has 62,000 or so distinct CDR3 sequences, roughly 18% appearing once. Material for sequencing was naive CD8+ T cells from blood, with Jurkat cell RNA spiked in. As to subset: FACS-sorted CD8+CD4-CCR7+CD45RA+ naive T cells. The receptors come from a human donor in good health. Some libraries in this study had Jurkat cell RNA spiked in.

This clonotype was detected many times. The CDR3 here is CSVVAGTSGIYEQYF. The CDR3 DNA is TGCAGCGTTGTTGCCGGGACTAGCGGGATATACGAGCAGTACTTC. The V call is TRBV29-1, the J call TRBJ2-7; 13 nucleotides match TRBD2. The junction had 7 bases not matched to a gene; V was cut back by 4 bases and J by 4 bases. CDR3 length: 15 residues. In germline, CDR1 is SQVTM, CDR2 ANQGSEA.

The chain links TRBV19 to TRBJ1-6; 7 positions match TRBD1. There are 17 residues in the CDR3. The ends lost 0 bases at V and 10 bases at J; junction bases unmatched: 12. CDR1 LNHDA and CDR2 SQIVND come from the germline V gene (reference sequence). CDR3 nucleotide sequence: TGTGCCAGTAGTATAGACCCGGTCGACAGGGTAGAGTCACCCCTCCACTTT. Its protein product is CASSIDPVDRVESPLHF.

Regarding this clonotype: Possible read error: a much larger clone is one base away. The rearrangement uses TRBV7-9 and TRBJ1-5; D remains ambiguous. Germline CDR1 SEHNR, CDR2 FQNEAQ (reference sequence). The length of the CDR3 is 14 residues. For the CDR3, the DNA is TGTGCCAGCGGCTTAGTTGCGAGTAATCAGCCCCAGCATTTT. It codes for CASGLVASNQPQHF.

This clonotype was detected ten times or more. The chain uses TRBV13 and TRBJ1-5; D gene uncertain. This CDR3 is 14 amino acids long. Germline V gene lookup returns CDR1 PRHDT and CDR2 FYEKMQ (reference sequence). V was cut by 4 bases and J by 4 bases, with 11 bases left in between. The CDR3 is CASSSRTENQPQHF. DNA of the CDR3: TGTGCCAGCAGCTCTAGGACGGAGAATCAGCCCCAGCATTTT.

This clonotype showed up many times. CDR3 DNA sequence: TGTGCCAGCGTTGAGGGGAACACTGAAGCTTTCTTT. Protein sequence: CASVEGNTEAFF. V and J are TRBV2 and TRBJ1-1; no clear D gene. The germline V gene encodes CDR1 SNHLY and CDR2 FYNNEI. V was cut by 8 bases and J by 1 base, with 8 bases left in between. CDR3 size: 12 residues.

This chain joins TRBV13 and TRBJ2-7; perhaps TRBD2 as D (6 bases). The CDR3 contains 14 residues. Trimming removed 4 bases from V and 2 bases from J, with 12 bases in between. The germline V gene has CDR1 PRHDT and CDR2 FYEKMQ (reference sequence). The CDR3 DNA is TGTGCCAGCAGCTACGGGAGCAGCCCCTACGAGCAGTACTTC. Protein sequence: CASSYGSSPYEQYF.

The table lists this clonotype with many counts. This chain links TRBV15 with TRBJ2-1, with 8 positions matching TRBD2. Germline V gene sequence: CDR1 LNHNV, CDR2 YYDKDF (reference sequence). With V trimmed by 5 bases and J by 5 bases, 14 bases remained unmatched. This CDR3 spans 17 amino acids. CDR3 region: CATSQGLGFTKNNEQFF. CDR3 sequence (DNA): TGTGCCACCAGCCAGGGACTAGGGTTCACAAAAAACAATGAGCAGTTCTTC.

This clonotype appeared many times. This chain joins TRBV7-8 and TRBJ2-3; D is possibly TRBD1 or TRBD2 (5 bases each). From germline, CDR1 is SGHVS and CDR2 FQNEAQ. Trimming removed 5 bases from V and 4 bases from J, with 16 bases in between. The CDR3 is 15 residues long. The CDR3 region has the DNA TGTGCCAGCAGCGGGACCGGTTCCCCGGCAGATACGCAGTATTTT. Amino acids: CASSGTGSPADTQYF.

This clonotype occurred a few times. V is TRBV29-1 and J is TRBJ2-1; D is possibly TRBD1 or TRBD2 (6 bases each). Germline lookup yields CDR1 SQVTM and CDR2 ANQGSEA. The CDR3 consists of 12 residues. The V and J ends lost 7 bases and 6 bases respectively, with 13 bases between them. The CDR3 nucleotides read TGCAGCGCGGGTGGAGGGGGCAATGAGCAGTTCTTC. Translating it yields CSAGGGGNEQFF.

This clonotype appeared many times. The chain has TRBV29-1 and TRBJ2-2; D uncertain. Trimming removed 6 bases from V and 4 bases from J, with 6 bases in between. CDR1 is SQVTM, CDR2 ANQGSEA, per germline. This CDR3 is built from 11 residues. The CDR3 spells CSVATTGELFF. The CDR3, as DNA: TGCAGCGTCGCCACCACCGGGGAGCTGTTTTTT.

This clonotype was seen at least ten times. CDR3 in DNA: TGTGCCACCAGATTAGCGGGAGAGGGAGCCGGGGAGCTGTTTTTT. Encoded protein: CATRLAGEGAGELFF. The rearrangement uses TRBV2 and TRBJ2-2; 9 nucleotides align to TRBD2. This CDR3 has 15 amino acids. In germline, CDR1 is SNHLY, CDR2 FYNNEI. Trimming cost V 10 bases and J 6 bases; bases outside gene matches: 12.

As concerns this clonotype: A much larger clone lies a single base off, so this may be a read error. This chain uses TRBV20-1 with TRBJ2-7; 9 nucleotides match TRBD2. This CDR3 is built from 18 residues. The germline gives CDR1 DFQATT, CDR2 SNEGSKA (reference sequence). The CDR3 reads CSARVTQWREGLPYGQYF. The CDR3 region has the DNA TGCAGTGCTAGAGTTACCCAATGGCGGGAGGGGTTACCCTACGGGCAGTACTTC.

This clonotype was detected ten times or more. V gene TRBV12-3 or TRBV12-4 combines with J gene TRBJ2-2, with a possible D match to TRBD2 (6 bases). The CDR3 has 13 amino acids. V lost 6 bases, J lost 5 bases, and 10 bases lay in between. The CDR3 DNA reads TGTGCCAGCAGCCCGGGAGTGACCGGGGAGCTGTTTTTT. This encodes CASSPGVTGELFF.

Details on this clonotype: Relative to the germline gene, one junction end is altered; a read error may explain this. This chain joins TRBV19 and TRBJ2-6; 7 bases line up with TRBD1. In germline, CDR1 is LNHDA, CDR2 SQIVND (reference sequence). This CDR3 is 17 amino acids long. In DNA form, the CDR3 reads TGTGCCAGTAGTATCCACGGGGACAGCTCTGGGGCCAACGCCCTGACTTTC. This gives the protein CASSIHGDSSGANALTF.

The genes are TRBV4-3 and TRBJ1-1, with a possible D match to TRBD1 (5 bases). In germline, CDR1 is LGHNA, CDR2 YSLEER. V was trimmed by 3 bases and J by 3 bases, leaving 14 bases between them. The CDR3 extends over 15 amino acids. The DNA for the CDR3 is TGCGCCAGCAGCCAGGGGAGCAGGGAACACACTGAAGCTTTCTTT. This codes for CASSQGSREHTEAFF.

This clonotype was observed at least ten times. The CDR3 loop reads CASSYGLGANTEAFF. Here the CDR3 DNA reads TGTGCCAGCAGTTACGGGCTGGGGGCGAACACTGAAGCTTTCTTT. The chain joins TRBV6-5 to TRBJ1-1; D is possibly TRBD1 (6 bases). The V end was cut by 2 bases, the J end by 1 base, with 11 bases between. This CDR3 is 15 amino acids long. Per the germline V gene, CDR1 is MNHEY and CDR2 is SVGAGI.

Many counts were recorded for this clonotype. CDR3 bases: TGTGCCAGCAGCCAGGGGACTAGCGGCTACGAGCAGTACTTC. This gives the protein CASSQGTSGYEQYF. This rearrangement joins TRBV3-1 to TRBJ2-7, with 11 bases that match TRBD2. This CDR3 is built from 14 residues. From germline, CDR1 is LGHDT and CDR2 YNNKEL (reference sequence). V lost 3 bases to trimming and J lost 3 bases; unmatched junction nucleotides: 1.

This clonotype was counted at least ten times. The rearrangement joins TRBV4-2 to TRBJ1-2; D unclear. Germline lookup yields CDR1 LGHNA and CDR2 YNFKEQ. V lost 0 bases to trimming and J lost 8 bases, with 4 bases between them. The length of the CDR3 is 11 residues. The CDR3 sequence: CASSQDQGYTF. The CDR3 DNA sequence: TGTGCCAGCAGCCAAGATCAGGGCTACACCTTC.

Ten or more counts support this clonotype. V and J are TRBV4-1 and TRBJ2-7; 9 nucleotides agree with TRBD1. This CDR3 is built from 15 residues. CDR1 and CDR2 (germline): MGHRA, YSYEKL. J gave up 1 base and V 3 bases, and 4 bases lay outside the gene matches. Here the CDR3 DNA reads TGCGCCAGCAGCCACAGGACAGGGGTGTCCTACGAGCAGTACTTC. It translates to CASSHRTGVSYEQYF.

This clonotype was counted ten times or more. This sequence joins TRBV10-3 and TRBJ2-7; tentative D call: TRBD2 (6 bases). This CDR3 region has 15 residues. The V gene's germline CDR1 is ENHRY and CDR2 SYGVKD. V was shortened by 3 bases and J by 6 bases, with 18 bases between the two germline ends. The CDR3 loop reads CAISESVGGFREQYF. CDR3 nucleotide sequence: TGTGCCATCAGTGAAAGTGTCGGAGGGTTCCGCGAGCAGTACTTC.

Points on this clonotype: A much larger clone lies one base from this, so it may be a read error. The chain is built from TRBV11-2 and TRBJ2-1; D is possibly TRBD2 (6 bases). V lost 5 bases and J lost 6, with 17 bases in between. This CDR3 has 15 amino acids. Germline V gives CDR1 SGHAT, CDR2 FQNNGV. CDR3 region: CASSLQRAPCNEQFF. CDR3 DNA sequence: TGTGCCAGCAGCCTACAGCGGGCCCCATGCAATGAGCAGTTCTTC.